This T cell receptor (beta chain) was captured by sequencing in a study of post-analysis software for immune sequencing data. Study findings and constraints: Controls showed lower frequencies than patients for roughly five TRBV segments, and TRBV5-6, TRBV5-1 and TRBV20-1 were among these.

TCR beta cDNA libraries included unique molecular identifiers. cDNA molecules numbering about half a million came from roughly 1 to 10 million T cells. TCRdb used MiXCR to reprocess the PCR reads, holding one entry per CDR3 protein. The sample lists hundreds of thousands of distinct CDR3 sequences, roughly 38% seen once, with 7.6% in the top ten. As to this clonotype: Its antigen is not identified.

Germline lookup yields CDR1 SQVTM and CDR2 ANQGSEA. V lost 6 bases to trimming and J lost 5 bases; unmatched junction nucleotides: 7. This CDR3 contains 14 residues. Sequencing input: blood. The sequence was obtained from a girl aged 2 to 10 with multiple sclerosis. The chain recombines TRBV29-1 with TRBJ2-7; 13 bases line up with TRBD2. CDR3 protein: CSVTSGRAVNEQYF. In DNA form, the CDR3 reads TGCAGCGTCACTAGCGGGAGGGCCGTAAACGAGCAGTACTTC.